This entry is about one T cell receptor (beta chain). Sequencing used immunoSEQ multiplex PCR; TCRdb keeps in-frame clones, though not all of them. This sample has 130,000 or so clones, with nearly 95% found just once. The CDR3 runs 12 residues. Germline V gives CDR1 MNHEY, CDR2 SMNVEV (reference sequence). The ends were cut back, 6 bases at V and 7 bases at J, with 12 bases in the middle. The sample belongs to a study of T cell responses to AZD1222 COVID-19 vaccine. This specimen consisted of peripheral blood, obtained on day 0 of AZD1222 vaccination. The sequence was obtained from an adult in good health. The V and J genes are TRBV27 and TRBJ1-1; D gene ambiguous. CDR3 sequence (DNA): TGTGCCAGCAGGCGCGATGGGAATGAAGCTTTCTTT. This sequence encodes CASRRDGNEAFF.